This T cell receptor (beta chain) came from a study of control samples from healthy donors and cancer patients. The ends were cut back, 4 bases at V and 3 bases at J, with 11 bases in the middle. Germline V lookup: CDR1 SGDLS, CDR2 YYNGEE. The CDR3 runs 13 residues. The table lists this clone with a few counts. The protocol was immunoSEQ multiplex PCR, while the TCRdb copy is restricted to in-frame clones and leaves out a portion. The sample includes over 80,000 clones, roughly four fifths of them seen just once. The sequence was collected from a man aged 55 to 70 in good health. Sequencing was carried out using blood. The chain recombines TRBV9 with TRBJ2-7; D is undetermined. This CDR3 is CASSPRGRYEQYF. CDR3 nucleotides: TGTGCCAGCAGCCCCAGAGGACGCTACGAGCAGTACTTC.